The rows below give T cell receptor beta chains drawn from one sample of a study of STAT5B mutations in CD4+ large granular lymphocyte leukemia. The protocol was immunoSEQ multiplex PCR, while the TCRdb copy is restricted to in-frame clones and leaves out a portion. This sample yields under 1,500 clones, of which roughly 77% are seen a single time; 65% to 80% belongs to the top ten. The sequenced sample was PBMCs. The origin of the receptors is a man between 65 and 79 years old with CD4+ T-cell large granular lymphocyte leukemia. The CDR3 runs from the conserved cysteine through the conserved F or W. The D gene is left open where the match is weak. Not all rows give a size; the values are once, few, many and, for expanded clones, a class.

cdr3_nt	cdr3_aa	v_call	j_call	d_call	clone_size
TGCAGCGCTCTGGGGGTCCGCGGCTCTGGAAACACCATATATTTT	CSALGVRGSGNTIYF	TRBV29-1	TRBJ1-3	-	-
TGTGCCAGCAGCCACCGGGGCACAGATACGCAGTATTTT	CASSHRGTDTQYF	TRBV11-3	TRBJ2-3	-	-
TGTGCCAGCAGCTCCCTCGCGGGGGGGCTCACCGGGGAGCTGTTTTTT	CASSSLAGGLTGELFF	TRBV11-2	TRBJ2-2	TRBD2	once
TGTGCCAGTAGTATAGGTACCACAGGGGGAGTCTATGGCTACACCTTC	CASSIGTTGGVYGYTF	TRBV19	TRBJ1-2	TRBD1	-
TGCGCCAGCAGGACAGGGGGATCTAGCTATGGCTACACCTTC	CASRTGGSSYGYTF	TRBV10-2	TRBJ1-2	TRBD1	-
TGTGCCAGCAGCTCGCACCAGGGGAATGGAAACACCATATATTTT	CASSSHQGNGNTIYF	TRBV11-3	TRBJ1-3	-	-
TGTGCCAGTAGTATAGATTTCTCCGGGACTAGCGCCTACGAGCAGTACTTC	CASSIDFSGTSAYEQYF	TRBV19	TRBJ2-7	TRBD2	-
TGTGCCAGCAGCGTACGGACTAGCGTTTCCTACAATGAGCAGTTCTTC	CASSVRTSVSYNEQFF	TRBV11-3	TRBJ2-1	TRBD2	-
TGTGTCGCGAACGGGGGGTATTACAATGAGCAGTTCTTC	CVANGGYYNEQFF	TRBV28	TRBJ2-1	TRBD2	-
TGTGCCTGGAGTGTATTCACAGATACGCAGTATTTT	CAWSVFTDTQYF	TRBV30	TRBJ2-3	-	once
TGTGCCAGCAAAGTGGCTTACCGGTTGGGGATTCAGTACTTC	CASKVAYRLGIQYF	TRBV2	TRBJ2-4	-	-
TGTGCCAGCAGCTTAGGGGCTAGCGGGAGGGTCAGCTCCTACAATGAGCAGTTCTTC	CASSLGASGRVSSYNEQFF	TRBV11-1	TRBJ2-1	TRBD2	-
TGTGCCAGCAGCTTGGGCCCCATCCTGAGGGGCGGGGAGCTGTTTTTT	CASSLGPILRGGELFF	TRBV5-6	TRBJ2-2	-	-
TGTGCCAGCAAATTGAGTGGGAGTACCAACACTGAAGCTTTCTTT	CASKLSGSTNTEAFF	TRBV6-4	TRBJ1-1	-	-
TGTGCCAGTATCCCCGGGACAGGTAAAGCTTTCTTT	CASIPGTGKAFF	TRBV19	TRBJ1-1	TRBD1	few
TGTGCCACCAGCGTGGGGCCCAACTATGGCTACACCTTC	CATSVGPNYGYTF	TRBV15	TRBJ1-2	-	-
TGTGCCAGCAGTTTCGGGGGGTTCCTCGGAAACACCATATATTTT	CASSFGGFLGNTIYF	TRBV28	TRBJ1-3	-	-
TGTGCCAGCAGCTTTCCAGGGTGGGAGCAGTACTTC	CASSFPGWEQYF	TRBV11-2	TRBJ2-7	-	-
TGTGCCAGCTCCGGCACGGGGGACCGGGCTGGCGAGCAGTACTTC	CASSGTGDRAGEQYF	TRBV18	TRBJ2-7	-	-
TGCGCCAGCAGTCAACCGGGACAGGTATACAATGAGCAGTTCTTC	CASSQPGQVYNEQFF	TRBV23-1	TRBJ2-1	TRBD1	once
TGTGCCAGCAGTTCCGGTTGGCGGGGGGCGGGAGCGGGAAACACCATATATTTT	CASSSGWRGAGAGNTIYF	TRBV28	TRBJ1-3	-	-
TGCGCCAGCAGCTTGGAGGTGGGGGGCAAGACTGAAGCTTTCTTT	CASSLEVGGKTEAFF	TRBV5-1	TRBJ1-1	-	few
TGTGCCACAGCGAGGGATGGGGTCTATGGCTACACCTTC	CATARDGVYGYTF	TRBV19	TRBJ1-2	-	-
TGTGCCAGCAGTTTATTTGGGTTTAACTATGGCTACACCTTC	CASSLFGFNYGYTF	TRBV28	TRBJ1-2	-	-